This T cell receptor beta chain was recorded in a study of cytomegalovirus exposure and HLA in healthy donors. Notes on this clone: Its matching antigen is unknown.

Study-wide points: Later analysis demonstrated an association between a missense DCLRE1C variant and TCR beta V- and J-gene trimming. Rarity characterized most TCR sequences, yet some public TCRs appeared in many donors.

The V end was cut by 2 bases, the J end by 0 bases, with 8 bases between. This CDR3 is built from 15 residues. Germline CDR1 SGHTA, CDR2 FQGTGA. The study ran its PCR with 60 Vbeta and 13 Jbeta primers. The repertoire was sequenced with immunoSEQ multiplex PCR; TCRdb's copy has only in-frame clones and lacks some. The data show 90,000 to 100,000 clones, with 70% to 90% seen just once and 2% to 2.5% held by the top ten. The chain links TRBV7-3 to TRBJ2-1; TRBD1 is a possible D gene (5 bases). The sequence was obtained from a man aged 18 to 29 in good health and CMV-seronegative. Sequencing was carried out using PBMCs. The CDR3 reads CASSLAGFSYNEQFF. The CDR3 DNA reads as TGTGCCAGCAGCTTAGCAGGGTTCTCCTACAATGAGCAGTTCTTC.